The 27 T cell receptor beta chains below all came from one sample that was sequenced in a study of T cells in Graves' hyperthyroidism and ophthalmopathy. The investigators amplified TCR beta CDR3 regions from RNA transcripts. When the TCR CDR3 underwent first-round RT-PCR, the HTBI primer set was used. One entry per CDR3 protein results from TCRdb running MiXCR on the multiplex PCR reads. The data show about 720,000 distinct CDR3 sequences, over 15% seen once. Sequenced: blood. The source is a man aged 18 to 29 with Graves' hyperthyroidism.

This clonotype appeared many times. The chain is built from TRBV11-3 and TRBJ2-1, with 10 bases fitting TRBD2. Trimming at V came to 4 bases and at J to 3 bases, leaving 9 bases not matched to a gene. The CDR3 contains 17 residues. Germline-derived CDR1 and CDR2 are SGHNT and YENEEA. DNA of the CDR3: TGTGCCAGCAGCTCCCCCTGGACTAGCGGAAACTACAATGAGCAGTTCTTC. Residues: CASSSPWTSGNYNEQFF. The variable domain in full, completed from reference TRBV11-3 and TRBJ2-1, reads EAGVVQSPRYKIIEKKQPVAFWCNPISGHNTLYWYLQNLGQGPELLIRYENEEAVDDSQLPKDRFSAERLKGVDSTLKIQPAELGDSAVYLCASSSPWTSGNYNEQFFGPGTRLTVL.

This rearrangement joins TRBV6-2 or TRBV6-3 to TRBJ1-5; D might be TRBD1 (6 bases). Trimming took 4 bases from V and 5 from J, leaving 18 bases between them. CDR3 length: 16 amino acids. The germline V gene encodes CDR1 MNHEY and CDR2 SVGEGT. The CDR3 loop reads CASSWPGGGPHQPQHF. CDR3 DNA sequence: TGTGCCAGCAGTTGGCCCGGGGGGGGCCCTCATCAGCCCCAGCATTTT.

In this sample, this clonotype turned up many times. The chain carries TRBV7-4 and TRBJ1-5; D call uncertain. V was pared by 1 base and J by 6 bases, with 13 bases between. Germline CDR1 SGHVT, CDR2 SQSDAQ. The CDR3 runs 15 residues. The CDR3 DNA reads as TGTGCCAGCAGCTTAGGGCCCTTGGCGGGTCAGCCCCAGCATTTT. This sequence encodes CASSLGPLAGQPQHF.

This clonotype was found many times. V is TRBV12-3 or TRBV12-4 and J is TRBJ2-1; 7 positions match TRBD2. The CDR3 consists of 13 residues. The V and J ends lost 7 bases and 6 bases, in that order; junction bases with no gene match: 6. In nucleotides, the CDR3 is TGTGCCAGCACCTTCGTAGCGGGCAATGAGCAGTTCTTC. Translating gives CASTFVAGNEQFF.

Only one count was recorded for this clonotype. The chain joins TRBV29-1 to TRBJ2-1, with 10 bases fitting TRBD2. V dropped 5 bases and J dropped 2; count of bases not matched to a gene: 9. This CDR3 spans 16 amino acids. CDR1 and CDR2 (germline): SQVTM, ANQGSEA. DNA for the CDR3: TGCAGCGTTCCGAGGCAAACTAGCGGGGCCTACAATGAGCAGTTCTTC. Its translation is CSVPRQTSGAYNEQFF.

V is TRBV24-1 and J is TRBJ2-1, with D tentatively TRBD2 (6 bases). Germline V gene sequence: CDR1 KGHDR, CDR2 SFDVKD. CDR3 length: 15 amino acids. V was clipped by 7 bases and J by 5 bases, with 17 bases between them. The CDR3 region has the DNA TGTGCCACCAGGGAGGGCGGGATGGGTAACAATGAGCAGTTCTTC. Translating gives CATREGGMGNNEQFF.

V is TRBV29-1 and J is TRBJ2-1; a possible D gene is TRBD1 (5 bases). Germline CDR1 and CDR2: SQVTM and ANQGSEA. V lost 1 base, J lost 9 bases, and 10 bases lay in between. This CDR3 has 12 residues. The CDR3 loop is CSVEGVRVEQFF. CDR3 bases: TGCAGCGTTGAAGGGGTCAGGGTTGAGCAGTTCTTC.

The table lists this clonotype with a few counts. This rearrangement joins TRBV5-1 to TRBJ1-1; D ambiguous. The CDR3 loop spans 13 amino acids. From germline, CDR1 is SGHRS and CDR2 YFSETQ. V was cut by 4 bases and J by 7 bases, with 14 bases left in between. CDR3 amino acids: CASSLNGPNEAFF. CDR3 nucleotide sequence: TGCGCCAGCAGCCTCAACGGCCCGAATGAAGCTTTCTTT.

This clonotype has ten or more counts. The chain is built from TRBV28 and TRBJ2-7, with TRBD2 matching 16 bases. Germline V gene data show CDR1 as MDHEN and CDR2 as SYDVKM. The CDR3 is 19 amino acids. Trimming at V came to 3 bases and at J to 0 bases, leaving 8 bases not matched to a gene. The CDR3 sequence: CASSFRPGLAGGSSYEQYF. CDR3 nucleotides: TGTGCCAGCAGTTTTCGGCCGGGACTAGCGGGAGGGAGCTCCTACGAGCAGTACTTC.

This clonotype was counted ten times or more. The chain uses TRBV7-2 and TRBJ2-7; D remains ambiguous. Between the trimmed V and J ends, which lost 5 bases and 3 bases, there was a span of 17 bases. The germline V gene has CDR1 SGHTA and CDR2 FQGNSA. The CDR3 loop spans 15 amino acids. CDR3 sequence (DNA): TGTGCCAGCAGCCCGATTGAAGGGAATGGCTACGAGCAGTACTTC. It yields the protein CASSPIEGNGYEQYF.

This clonotype showed up just a few times. The genes are TRBV3-1 and TRBJ2-5; D gene uncertain. V shed 6 bases and J shed 2 bases, with 13 bases lying between them. The CDR3 totals 14 residues. Germline loops: CDR1 LGHDT, CDR2 YNNKEL (reference sequence). The CDR3 reads CASRDATAQETQYF. The CDR3 DNA is TGTGCCAGCAGGGACGCCACGGCGCAAGAGACCCAGTACTTC.

Ten or more counts support this clonotype. The chain uses TRBV12-3 or TRBV12-4 and TRBJ2-2, with 11 nucleotides matching TRBD1. J gave up 2 bases and V 2 bases, and 10 bases lay outside the gene matches. CDR3 length: 19 amino acids. The CDR3 nucleotides read TGTGCCAGCAGTTTATTTCCGGGACAGGGGGAACAAAACACCGGGGAGCTGTTTTTT. It translates to CASSLFPGQGEQNTGELFF.

Concerning this clonotype itself: A read error may explain this, as a much larger clone is one base away. The chain couples TRBV10-3 to TRBJ1-2, with 10 bases lining up with TRBD1. CDR3 length equals 17 residues. CDR1 and CDR2 from the germline V gene are ENHRY and SYGVKD. CDR3 in amino acids: CAFSELLTGGADYGYTF. In DNA form, the CDR3 reads TGTGCCTTCAGTGAGTTACTGACAGGGGGCGCCGACTATGGCTACACCTTC.

This clonotype occurred a few times. The rearrangement joins TRBV19 to TRBJ2-7, with D perhaps TRBD2 (6 bases). The CDR3 covers 15 residues. Per the germline V gene, CDR1 is LNHDA and CDR2 is SQIVND (reference sequence). The V end was cut by 3 bases, the J end by 3 bases, with 15 bases between. The CDR3 is CASSIGGGGSYEQYF. CDR3 coding DNA: TGTGCCAGTAGTATCGGTGGGGGAGGAAGCTACGAGCAGTACTTC.

Many counts were recorded for this clonotype. The V call is TRBV28, the J call TRBJ2-7, with D possibly matching TRBD2 (5 bases). V dropped 1 base and J dropped 0 bases, with 16 bases sitting between them. This CDR3 has 17 amino acids. Germline V gives CDR1 MDHEN, CDR2 SYDVKM. Written as DNA, the CDR3 is TGTGCCAGCAGTTTATCCTTGGACTCGATACCCTCCTACGAGCAGTACTTC. This translates into CASSLSLDSIPSYEQYF.

This clonotype was seen repeatedly, ten times or more. The chain has TRBV5-1 and TRBJ2-7; 7 positions agree with TRBD1. V shed 0 bases and J 3 bases; nucleotides not matched to a gene: 3. The CDR3 runs 14 residues. From germline, CDR1 is SGHRS and CDR2 YFSETQ. CDR3 nucleotide sequence: TGCGCCAGCAGCTTGGGGGACAGCTTCTACGAGCAGTACTTC. Its protein is CASSLGDSFYEQYF.

This chain joins TRBV2 and TRBJ2-7; 11 nucleotides agree with TRBD2. The CDR3 totals 17 residues. Germline V gives CDR1 SNHLY, CDR2 FYNNEI. The junction had 12 bases not matched to a gene; V was cut back by 7 bases and J by 1 base. This CDR3 is CASIFEEGTSGSYEQYF. DNA for the CDR3: TGTGCCAGCATCTTCGAGGAGGGGACTAGCGGTTCCTACGAGCAGTACTTC.

This clonotype has ten or more counts. V is TRBV6-1 and J is TRBJ2-7; D gene unclear. V was trimmed by 6 bases and J by 2 bases, leaving 8 bases between them. The CDR3 consists of 12 residues. Germline loops: CDR1 MNHNS, CDR2 SASEGT. The CDR3 nucleotides are TGTGCCAGCAGGGCGGACGCCTACGAGCAGTACTTC. Protein sequence: CASRADAYEQYF.

At least ten counts were recorded for this clonotype. This sequence joins TRBV28 and TRBJ2-5; TRBD2 might be the D (7 bases). Germline loops: CDR1 MDHEN, CDR2 SYDVKM. With 3 bases removed from V and 4 bases from J, the gap between germline ends came to 15 bases. The CDR3 loop spans 15 amino acids. The CDR3 DNA sequence: TGTGCCAGCAGTTTGGGGGGGAGAGGGGGAGAGACCCAGTACTTC. It is translated as CASSLGGRGGETQYF.

In this sample, this clonotype turned up a few times. The chain recombines TRBV10-3 with TRBJ2-7; 8 nucleotides line up with TRBD2. The V and J ends lost 4 bases and 2 bases, in that order; junction bases with no gene match: 4. Germline-derived CDR1 and CDR2 are ENHRY and SYGVKD. The CDR3 totals 14 residues. Here the CDR3 DNA reads TGTGCCATCAGTGGTAGCGGGATTGCCTACGAGCAGTACTTC. Translation: CAISGSGIAYEQYF.

This clonotype appeared a few times. The chain carries TRBV6-5 and TRBJ2-1; D perhaps matches TRBD1 (6 bases). Trimming stripped 0 bases from V and 1 base from J, with 10 bases between. Per germline, CDR1 MNHEY and CDR2 SVGAGI. The length of the CDR3 is 16 residues. The CDR3 sequence is CASSYSGGPSYNEQFF. The CDR3 nucleotides read TGTGCCAGCAGTTACTCAGGGGGACCTTCCTACAATGAGCAGTTCTTC.

This clonotype was seen only a few times. The CDR3 is CASRLGGLDGYTF. The CDR3 region has the DNA TGTGCCAGCAGACTAGGGGGCCTGGATGGCTACACCTTC. The rearrangement uses TRBV6-2 or TRBV6-3 and TRBJ1-2; 7 nucleotides match TRBD1. The CDR3 length is 13 residues. Trimming cost V 6 bases and J 6 bases; bases outside gene matches: 7. Germline values: CDR1 MNHEY, CDR2 SVGEGT.

This clonotype has just a few counts. The chain joins TRBV20-1 to TRBJ2-1, with a tentative D call TRBD2 (5 bases). Trimming took 3 bases from V and 4 from J, leaving 7 bases between them. Looked up from germline, CDR1 is DFQATT and CDR2 is SNEGSKA (reference sequence). The CDR3 loop spans 12 amino acids. CDR3 DNA: TGCAGTGCTAGGACTAATTACAATGAGCAGTTCTTC. This sequence encodes CSARTNYNEQFF.

The J gene is TRBJ2-5, the V gene TRBV2; TRBD1 matches 7 bases. The CDR3 totals 14 residues. J was trimmed by 1 base and V by 7 bases; bases with no gene match: 6. CDR1 is SNHLY and CDR2 is FYNNEI in the germline V gene. In nucleotides, the CDR3 is TGTGCCAGCAAGCTACAGGGGCCCCAAGAGACCCAGTACTTC. Translating gives CASKLQGPQETQYF.

This clonotype was counted at least ten times. The V gene is TRBV12-3 or TRBV12-4, the J gene TRBJ2-3; weak D call: TRBD2 (6 bases). V was pared by 4 bases and J by 2 bases, with 13 bases between. This CDR3 is built from 15 residues. The CDR3 protein is CASSWDSEVTDTQYF. In nucleotides, the CDR3 is TGTGCCAGCAGTTGGGACTCCGAAGTCACAGATACGCAGTATTTT.

This clonotype was seen repeatedly, ten times or more. The rearrangement uses TRBV5-1 and TRBJ1-2, with 7 positions matching TRBD1. This CDR3 spans 13 amino acids. The J segment lost 7 bases and the V segment lost 3 bases, leaving 6 bases of the junction unmatched. The germline gives CDR1 SGHRS, CDR2 YFSETQ. The CDR3: CASSYGTVGGYTF. CDR3 nucleotides: TGCGCCAGCAGCTATGGGACAGTTGGTGGCTACACCTTC.

This clonotype occurred many times. The chain joins TRBV20-1 to TRBJ2-7; possibly TRBD2 for D (6 bases). Germline V gene sequence: CDR1 DFQATT, CDR2 SNEGSKA (reference sequence). The CDR3 consists of 12 residues. Trimming cost V 6 bases and J 1 base, with 10 bases left between them. CDR3 nucleotide sequence: TGCAGTGCCAGGGAGGATTCCTACGAGCAGTACTTC. It encodes CSAREDSYEQYF.